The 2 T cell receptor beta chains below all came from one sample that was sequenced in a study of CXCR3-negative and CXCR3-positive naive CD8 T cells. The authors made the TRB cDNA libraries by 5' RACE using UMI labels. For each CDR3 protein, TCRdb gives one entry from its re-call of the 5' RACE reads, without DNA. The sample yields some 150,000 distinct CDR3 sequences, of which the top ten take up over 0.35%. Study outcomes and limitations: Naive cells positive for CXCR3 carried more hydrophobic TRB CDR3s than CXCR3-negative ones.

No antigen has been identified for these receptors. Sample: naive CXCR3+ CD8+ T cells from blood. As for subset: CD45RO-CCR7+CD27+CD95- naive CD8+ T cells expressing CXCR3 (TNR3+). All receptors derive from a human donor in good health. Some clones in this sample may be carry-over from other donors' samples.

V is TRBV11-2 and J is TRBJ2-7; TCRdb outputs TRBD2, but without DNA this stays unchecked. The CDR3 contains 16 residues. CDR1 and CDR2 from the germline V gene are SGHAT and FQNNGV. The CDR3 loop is CASSLGASGPYYEQYF.

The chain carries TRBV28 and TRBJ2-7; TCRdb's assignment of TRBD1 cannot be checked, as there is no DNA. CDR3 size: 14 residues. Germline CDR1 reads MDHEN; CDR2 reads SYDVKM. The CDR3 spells CASSFVREGYEQYF.